This T cell receptor (beta chain) was identified during a study of T cell repertoires in cytomegalovirus infection. Study as a whole: In public TCR beta signatures, there were indications of both CMV infection and matching HLA type.

MiXCR, run by TCRdb on the reads, gives a single entry per CDR3 protein. The table shows fewer than 250,000 distinct CDR3 sequences, with about 20% occurring only once. The germline V and J ends were trimmed by 0 bases and 1 base, with 7 bases remaining between them. Germline CDR1 reads SGDLS; CDR2 reads YYNGEE. The CDR3 contains 14 residues. Comments on this clonotype: Its antigen is unidentified.

Overall study results and limits: HLA-C-restricted CMV clonotypes gave the most frequent clonotype in two of eight donors. Adding up the frequency of public TCR beta families identified people who carried CMV plus the relevant HLA.

This TCR derives from a human donor in good health (CMV status not recorded). Some clones in this sample may be carry-over from other donors' samples. V is TRBV9 and J is TRBJ1-1; a possible D gene is TRBD1 (5 bases). What was sequenced was CD8+ T cells from PBMCs. CDR3 loop: CASSVGDPNTEAFF. In DNA form, the CDR3 reads TGTGCCAGCAGCGTAGGGGACCCGAACACTGAAGCTTTCTTT. The complete variable domain, with remaining parts taken from reference TRBV9 and TRBJ1-1, reads DSGVTQTPKHLITATGQRVTLRCSPRSGDLSVYWYQQSLDQGLQFLIQYYNGEERAKGNILERFSAQQFPDLHSELNLSSLELGDSALYFCASSVGDPNTEAFFGQGTRLTVV.